This is a list of T cell receptor beta chains from one sample in a study of sequential checkpoint blockade in melanoma. Profiled with immunoSEQ multiplex PCR; TCRdb holds only in-frame clones, not every one. Of more than 10,000 clones in the sample, about 71% were seen once. The material sequenced was CD8+ T cells sorted from blood (inferred from file names), taken from a patient given nivolumab and ipilimumab in sequence. The receptors derive from a human donor with melanoma. Both conserved end residues are part of each CDR3. D genes are given only for firm matches.

len: 13; j_gene: TRBJ2-5; d_gene: .; v_gene: TRBV5-6; CDR3aa: CASSFGGGETQYF
len: 10; j_gene: TRBJ2-7; d_gene: .; v_gene: TRBV30; CDR3aa: CAWSAFEQYF
len: 18; j_gene: TRBJ2-7; d_gene: TRBD2; v_gene: TRBV5-1; CDR3aa: CASSLFPMTSGASYEQYF
len: 14; j_gene: TRBJ1-1; d_gene: .; v_gene: TRBV9; CDR3aa: CASRPGQTNIEAFF
len: 15; j_gene: TRBJ1-6; d_gene: .; v_gene: TRBV7-7; CDR3aa: CASSFGARNNSPLHF
len: 15; j_gene: TRBJ2-5; d_gene: TRBD2; v_gene: TRBV27; CDR3aa: CASRPSGGLQETQYF
len: 15; j_gene: TRBJ1-5; d_gene: TRBD1; v_gene: TRBV6-5; CDR3aa: CASSSTGISNQPQHF
len: 15; j_gene: TRBJ1-5; d_gene: TRBD1; v_gene: TRBV30; CDR3aa: CAWSPGTGARPPQHF
len: 13; j_gene: TRBJ2-2; d_gene: .; v_gene: TRBV28; CDR3aa: CASSLDGFGELFF
len: 15; j_gene: TRBJ2-2; d_gene: TRBD2; v_gene: TRBV5-1; CDR3aa: CASREAGGPGGELFF
len: 15; j_gene: TRBJ1-2; d_gene: TRBD1; v_gene: TRBV27; CDR3aa: CASRFRGDRGDGYTF
len: 14; j_gene: TRBJ1-1; d_gene: TRBD1; v_gene: TRBV7-2; CDR3aa: CASSMDRGNPEAFF
len: 15; j_gene: TRBJ1-4; d_gene: .; v_gene: TRBV9; CDR3aa: CASSVRGNWGEKLFF
len: 13; j_gene: TRBJ2-5; d_gene: .; v_gene: TRBV2; CDR3aa: CASSDPGQETQYF
len: 18; j_gene: TRBJ2-6; d_gene: TRBD1; v_gene: TRBV19; CDR3aa: CASTDPGQAYSGANVLTF
len: 13; j_gene: TRBJ2-1; d_gene: TRBD2; v_gene: TRBV29-1; CDR3aa: CSGQAGTSNEQFF
len: 16; j_gene: TRBJ2-7; d_gene: TRBD2; v_gene: TRBV30; CDR3aa: CAWSGLGLAGVHEQYF
len: 13; j_gene: TRBJ2-7; d_gene: TRBD2; v_gene: TRBV30; CDR3aa: CAWTSGGSGEQYF
len: 13; j_gene: TRBJ1-4; d_gene: .; v_gene: TRBV28; CDR3aa: CASSFRVGEKLFF
len: 12; j_gene: TRBJ2-1; d_gene: .; v_gene: TRBV7-8; CDR3aa: CASSLSNNEQFF
len: 13; j_gene: TRBJ1-6; d_gene: .; v_gene: TRBV9; CDR3aa: CASSVEDNSPLHF
len: 14; j_gene: TRBJ2-1; d_gene: .; v_gene: TRBV10-3; CDR3aa: CAISEWGVNNEQFF
len: 16; j_gene: TRBJ2-7; d_gene: .; v_gene: TRBV10-3; CDR3aa: CAISESLRGGSYEQYF
len: 14; j_gene: TRBJ1-4; d_gene: .; v_gene: TRBV6-5; CDR3aa: CASSYMGGGEKLFF
len: 13; j_gene: TRBJ1-1; d_gene: .; v_gene: TRBV4-1; CDR3aa: CASTTESNTEAFF
len: 15; j_gene: TRBJ2-3; d_gene: .; v_gene: TRBV5-5; CDR3aa: CASSLGTWVADTQYF
len: 14; j_gene: TRBJ2-7; d_gene: TRBD1; v_gene: TRBV7-8; CDR3aa: CASSTGTGGGEQYF
len: 15; j_gene: TRBJ1-5; d_gene: .; v_gene: TRBV6-5; CDR3aa: CASSSSGTTHQPQHF
len: 16; j_gene: TRBJ2-7; d_gene: .; v_gene: TRBV19; CDR3aa: CASSIGGVPFSYEQYF
len: 14; j_gene: TRBJ1-1; d_gene: TRBD1; v_gene: TRBV9; CDR3aa: CASSEDRYNTEAFF
len: 13; j_gene: TRBJ2-7; d_gene: TRBD1; v_gene: TRBV27; CDR3aa: CASSYGTVNEQYF
len: 15; j_gene: TRBJ2-7; d_gene: .; v_gene: TRBV2; CDR3aa: CASSETRTSTYEQYF
len: 16; j_gene: TRBJ2-1; d_gene: TRBD1; v_gene: TRBV25-1; CDR3aa: CASSAYGQGDYNEQFF
len: 17; j_gene: TRBJ2-1; d_gene: TRBD2; v_gene: TRBV7-9; CDR3aa: CASSPGTSGLSYNEQFF
len: 16; j_gene: TRBJ2-5; d_gene: .; v_gene: TRBV19; CDR3aa: CASSPSFGLYQETQYF
len: 12; j_gene: TRBJ1-2; d_gene: .; v_gene: TRBV7-9; CDR3aa: CASSSGIYGYTF
len: 15; j_gene: TRBJ1-1; d_gene: .; v_gene: TRBV7-3; CDR3aa: CASSLTHGPNTEAFF
len: 13; j_gene: TRBJ2-7; d_gene: .; v_gene: TRBV7-6; CDR3aa: CASIPGDSYEQYF
len: 14; j_gene: TRBJ1-1; d_gene: .; v_gene: TRBV7-2; CDR3aa: CASSPIRLNTEAFF
len: 12; j_gene: TRBJ1-1; d_gene: .; v_gene: TRBV5-8; CDR3aa: CASSPEGTEAFF
len: 16; j_gene: TRBJ2-7; d_gene: TRBD2; v_gene: TRBV27; CDR3aa: CASSLQASGDSYEQYF
len: 14; j_gene: TRBJ2-7; d_gene: .; v_gene: TRBV19; CDR3aa: CASRTQGFPYEQYF